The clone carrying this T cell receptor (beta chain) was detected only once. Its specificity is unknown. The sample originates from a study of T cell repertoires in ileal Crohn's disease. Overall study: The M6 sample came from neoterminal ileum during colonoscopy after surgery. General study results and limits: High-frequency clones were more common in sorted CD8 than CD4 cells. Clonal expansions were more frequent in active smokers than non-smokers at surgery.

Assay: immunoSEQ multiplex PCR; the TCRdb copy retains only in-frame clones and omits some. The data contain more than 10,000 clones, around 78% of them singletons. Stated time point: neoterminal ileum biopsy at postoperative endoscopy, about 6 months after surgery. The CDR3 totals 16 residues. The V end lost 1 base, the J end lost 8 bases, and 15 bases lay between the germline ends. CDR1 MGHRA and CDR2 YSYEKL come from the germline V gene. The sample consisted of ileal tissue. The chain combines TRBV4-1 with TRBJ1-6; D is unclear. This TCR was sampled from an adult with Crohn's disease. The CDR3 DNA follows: TGCGCCAGCAGCCAAGGAAGCGGCAGGTGGGATTCACCCCTCCACTTT. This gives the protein CASSQGSGRWDSPLHF.